The next 15 T cell receptor beta chains were all read from a single sample in a study of OX40 agonist ivuxolimab in advanced cancers. The library was produced with the immunoSEQ multiplex PCR assay. In TCRdb, the immuneACCESS table is reduced to in-frame sequences with V and J assigned. These tables do not hold every clone; where another copy was compared, an unresolved V gene accounts for under half, and the others remain unexplained. Across this sample there are around 71,000 clones, with 78% seen only once. About 5.7% of the sample rests with the top ten. This specimen was CD4+ or CD8+ T cells sorted from blood, taken in a trial of the OX40 agonist ivuxolimab. These receptors originate from an adult with an advanced solid tumor such as melanoma, head and neck, liver or kidney cancer.

V gene TRBV5-1 combines with J gene TRBJ2-1, with TRBD2 matching 10 bases. The germline CDR1 and CDR2 sequences are SGHRS and YFSETQ. The CDR3 spans 15 residues. J lost 7 bases, V lost 4 bases, and 8 bases had no gene match. The chain's CDR3 is CASSPWSGRVNEQFF. The DNA of the CDR3 is TGCGCCAGCAGCCCCTGGAGCGGGAGGGTTAATGAGCAGTTCTTC.

This clone was seen just once. The rearrangement joins TRBV6-6 to TRBJ2-7, with D hard to call. V lost 6 bases and J lost 4, with 7 bases in between. The length of the CDR3 is 11 residues. In germline, CDR1 is MNHNY, CDR2 SVGAGI (reference sequence). CDR3 loop: CASSGLYEQYF. The CDR3 DNA reads as TGTGCCAGCAGCGGCCTGTACGAGCAGTACTTC.

The chain has TRBV7-8 and TRBJ1-2; D unclear. This CDR3 region has 15 residues. The germline V and J ends were trimmed by 5 bases and 7 bases, with 20 bases remaining between them. The germline gives CDR1 SGHVS, CDR2 FQNEAQ. CDR3 bases: TGTGCCAGCAGCCCGACTGGCTTTCCAGGCAGTGGCTACACCTTC. It translates to CASSPTGFPGSGYTF.

The chain employs TRBV28 and TRBJ2-3; D perhaps matches TRBD2 (5 bases). CDR3 length equals 16 residues. Trimming removed 6 bases at V and 2 bases at J, with 18 bases between. Germline V gene data show CDR1 as MDHEN and CDR2 as SYDVKM. The CDR3 region is CASSPTVTGITDTQYF. The CDR3 DNA follows: TGTGCCAGCAGCCCCACCGTTACGGGGATCACAGATACGCAGTATTTT.

This clone was found once. The chain joins TRBV27 to TRBJ1-2, with D hard to call. Germline V gene data show CDR1 as MNHEY and CDR2 as SMNVEV (reference sequence). This CDR3 region has 13 residues. V was clipped by 4 bases and J by 4 bases, with 10 bases between them. The CDR3 loop reads CASSSPSGYGYTF. In DNA form, the CDR3 reads TGTGCCAGCAGTTCCCCCAGTGGCTATGGCTACACCTTC.

V usage is TRBV27 and J usage is TRBJ2-3, with 10 nucleotides matching TRBD2. Germline-derived CDR1 and CDR2 are MNHEY and SMNVEV (reference sequence). The J segment lost 6 bases and the V segment lost 3 bases, leaving 12 bases of the junction unmatched. The CDR3 has 17 amino acids. The CDR3 here is CASSFRPSGLARDTQYF. The CDR3 nucleotides read TGTGCCAGCAGTTTTCGCCCTTCGGGACTAGCGAGGGATACGCAGTATTTT.

The V gene is TRBV9, the J gene TRBJ2-7; possible D gene TRBD2, 5 bases. V was clipped by 4 bases and J by 5 bases, with 10 bases between them. CDR3 length: 12 amino acids. The germline CDR1 and CDR2 sequences are SGDLS and YYNGEE. CDR3 protein: CASSLTSHEQYF. CDR3 bases: TGTGCCAGCAGCCTTACTAGTCACGAGCAGTACTTC.

This chain connects TRBV4-3 to TRBJ1-4, with a possible D match to TRBD1 (5 bases). Germline CDR1 is LGHNA and CDR2 is YSLEER. The CDR3 extends over 17 amino acids. With 0 bases removed from V and 2 bases from J, the gap between germline ends came to 13 bases. The CDR3 spells CASSQEERGRTNEKLFF. CDR3 nucleotides: TGCGCCAGCAGCCAAGAGGAAAGGGGCCGGACTAATGAAAAACTGTTTTTT.

J is TRBJ1-3 and V is TRBV28; the D gene is possibly TRBD1 (6 bases). The CDR3 has 19 amino acids. From germline, CDR1 is MDHEN and CDR2 SYDVKM. Trimming took 5 bases from V and 0 from J, leaving 23 bases between them. CDR3 coding DNA: TGTGCCAGCAGTCGTAGAGGTGCCGGGGGCACTTACTCTGGAAACACCATATATTTT. Protein: CASSRRGAGGTYSGNTIYF.

In its sample, this clone was seen a few times. The identical CDR3 is also encoded by other nucleotide sequences in the sample. The chain joins TRBV12-5 to TRBJ1-1; the D is unclear. The CDR3 consists of 15 residues. Germline V CDR1 and CDR2: LGHNT, FRNRAP. V was cut by 6 bases and J by 5 bases, with 19 bases left in between. The CDR3 nucleotides read TGTGCTAGTGGAGGTCTCGACATGCCGGGGACTGAAGCTTTCTTT. As protein: CASGGLDMPGTEAFF.

This clone appeared once. This chain connects TRBV28 to TRBJ2-1, with 10 bases matching TRBD2. CDR3 length: 15 amino acids. After removal of 6 bases from V and 5 bases from J, the junction contained 7 bases not matched to a gene. Germline CDR1 MDHEN, CDR2 SYDVKM. CDR3 coding DNA: TGTGCCAGCAGCTTGACTAGCGGGTTCAACAATGAGCAGTTCTTC. Its protein is CASSLTSGFNNEQFF.

CDR3 DNA: TGCGCCAGCAGAGATACTAGCGGGAGTGGGGCCCAGTACTTC. Protein: CASRDTSGSGAQYF. The chain carries TRBV5-1 and TRBJ2-5; 11 bases match TRBD2. This CDR3 comprises 14 residues. With V trimmed by 5 bases and J by 9 bases, 9 bases remained unmatched. Germline V gene lookup returns CDR1 SGHRS and CDR2 YFSETQ.

This rearrangement joins TRBV28 to TRBJ1-4; possible D gene TRBD1, 5 bases. Trimming removed 2 bases at V and 10 bases at J, with 14 bases between. The germline V gene has CDR1 MDHEN and CDR2 SYDVKM. The CDR3 runs to 14 residues. The CDR3 nucleotides read TGTGCCAGCAGTTTAAGTCAGGGTGCGGCAAAACTGTTTTTT. Protein: CASSLSQGAAKLFF. The full variable domain, with the rest looked up from reference TRBV28 and TRBJ1-4, is DVKVTQSSRYLVKRTGEKVFLECVQDMDHENMFWYRQDPGLGLRLIYFSYDVKMKEKGDIPEGYSVSREKKERFSLILESASTNQTSMYLCASSLSQGAAKLFFGSGTQLSVL.

This chain uses TRBV6-1 with TRBJ2-1, with TRBD2 matching over 13 bases. The junction had 5 bases not matched to a gene; V was cut back by 6 bases and J by 9 bases. In germline, CDR1 is MNHNS, CDR2 SASEGT. This CDR3 spans 14 amino acids. In DNA form, the CDR3 reads TGTGCCAGCAGACAAAGACTAGCGGGAGGTGAGCAGTTCTTC. Translated, it gives CASRQRLAGGEQFF.

The chain is built from TRBV27 and TRBJ1-1, with 10 bases that match TRBD1. The CDR3 has 17 residues. Looked up from germline, CDR1 is MNHEY and CDR2 is SMNVEV (reference sequence). J was trimmed by 1 base and V by 5 bases; bases with no gene match: 10. The CDR3 DNA follows: TGTGCCAGCAGTCACCGGGACAGGGGTCGTTCGAACACTGAAGCTTTCTTT. Protein sequence: CASSHRDRGRSNTEAFF.